A single sample gave rise to the 24 T cell receptor beta chains below, sequenced in a study of human T cells and chemical hapten exposure. Regarding time point: pre-sensitization, week 0. Treatment meaning: therapeutic diphenylcyclopropenone sensitization with weekly scalp DPC. TCRdb used MiXCR to reprocess the RACE reads, holding one entry per CDR3 protein. The repertoire holds 300,000 to 450,000 distinct CDR3 sequences, with around 5.5% as singletons. Sequencing used whole blood, obtained in connection with sensitization to the hapten diphenylcyclopropenone (DPC). The receptors were sampled from a young woman with alopecia areata. Some clones in this sample may be carry-over from other donors' samples.

This clonotype has just a few counts. The genes are TRBV20-1 and TRBJ2-6, with TRBD2 matching over 7 bases. Germline V CDR1 and CDR2: DFQATT, SNEGSKA (reference sequence). This CDR3 is built from 17 residues. V was clipped by 0 bases and J by 0 bases; unmatched bases: 5. CDR3 sequence reads: CSARDRGGSSGANVLTF. CDR3 in DNA: TGCAGTGCTAGAGATCGCGGGGGTTCCTCTGGGGCCAACGTCCTGACTTTC.

The rearrangement joins TRBV9 to TRBJ1-4; D is ambiguous. V gave up 4 bases and J gave up 0 bases, with 13 bases separating them. The germline V gene has CDR1 SGDLS and CDR2 YYNGEE. This CDR3 spans 16 amino acids. Here the CDR3 reads CASSPRQETTNEKLFF. CDR3 nucleotides: TGTGCCAGCAGCCCCAGGCAGGAGACAACTAATGAAAAACTGTTTTTT.

In its sample, this clonotype was seen a few times. The V and J genes are TRBV2 and TRBJ2-3; D is perhaps TRBD1 or TRBD2 (6 bases each). CDR3 length equals 16 residues. The ends were cut back, 7 bases at V and 2 bases at J, with 19 bases in the middle. CDR1 SNHLY and CDR2 FYNNEI come from the germline V gene. Here the CDR3 reads CASNPLVGGLTDTQYF. The DNA of the CDR3 is TGTGCCAGCAACCCCTTGGTAGGGGGGCTCACAGATACGCAGTATTTT.

The chain couples TRBV5-5 to TRBJ2-5; maybe TRBD2 (5 bases). V lost 4 bases and J lost 5, with 18 bases in between. Germline V gene data show CDR1 as SGHKS and CDR2 as YYEKEE (reference sequence). The CDR3 contains 15 residues. The CDR3 coding sequence is TGTGCCAGCAGCCAGTTCCCAGGAGGACCCGAGACCCAGTACTTC. It specifies CASSQFPGGPETQYF.

The rearrangement uses TRBV6-5 and TRBJ2-7; 8 bases align to TRBD2. The CDR3 is 14 amino acids. J was trimmed by 7 bases and V by 5 bases; bases with no gene match: 10. In germline, CDR1 is MNHEY, CDR2 SVGAGI. In DNA form, the CDR3 reads TGTGCCAGCAGTGAACCCGGGACTAGAGGGGAGCAGTACTTC. Translation: CASSEPGTRGEQYF.

The sample holds many counts of this clonotype. The chain joins TRBV10-3 to TRBJ2-3; TRBD2 agrees at 12 bases. Germline lookup yields CDR1 ENHRY and CDR2 SYGVKD. V was pared by 4 bases and J by 4 bases, with 9 bases of the junction left unmatched. The CDR3 spans 17 residues. Written as DNA, the CDR3 is TGTGCCATCAGTGGGGCCGGCCTAGCGGGGGGGCCAGATACGCAGTATTTT. It yields the protein CAISGAGLAGGPDTQYF.

In its sample, this clonotype was seen many times. The chain combines TRBV7-2 with TRBJ2-2; TRBD2 agrees at 11 bases. V dropped 0 bases and J dropped 2; count of bases not matched to a gene: 5. The CDR3 length is 18 residues. Germline-derived CDR1 and CDR2 are SGHTA and FQGNSA. The DNA for the CDR3 is TGTGCCAGCAGCTTAGCACTAGCGGGGGCCGTAAACACCGGGGAGCTGTTTTTT. This gives the protein CASSLALAGAVNTGELFF.

This clonotype was seen a few times. The CDR3 nucleotides are TGTGCCATCAGTGAGCGGTCTAGCGGGGCTGGTGAGCAGTTCTTC. Its translation is CAISERSSGAGEQFF. The rearrangement links TRBV10-3 to TRBJ2-1; 9 positions agree with TRBD2. J lost 9 bases, V lost 2 bases, and 8 bases had no gene match. The CDR3 totals 15 residues. Germline CDR1 and CDR2: ENHRY and SYGVKD.

This clonotype was detected ten times or more. CDR3 sequence reads: CSARAEGKTYNSPLHF. The CDR3 nucleotides read TGCAGTGCTAGAGCGGAGGGGAAAACCTATAATTCACCCCTCCACTTT. The chain has TRBV20-1 and TRBJ1-6; TRBD1 is a possible D gene (5 bases). The V gene lost 1 base and the J gene lost 2 bases, with 12 bases spanning the gap. The CDR3 loop spans 16 amino acids. The germline gives CDR1 DFQATT, CDR2 SNEGSKA (reference sequence).

This clonotype showed up many times. The V and J genes are TRBV5-1 and TRBJ2-3; no clear D gene. Germline assignment: CDR1 SGHRS and CDR2 YFSETQ. Trimming removed 1 base at V and 6 bases at J, with 12 bases between. The CDR3 is 14 amino acids. CDR3 DNA sequence: TGCGCCAGCAGCTTGATCGATATCAGCGATACGCAGTATTTT. Protein: CASSLIDISDTQYF.

This clonotype was counted between two and nine times. The gene calls are TRBV12-3 or TRBV12-4 and TRBJ2-3; 10 bases agree with TRBD1. The CDR3 covers 17 residues. J gave up 1 base and V 5 bases, and 9 bases lay outside the gene matches. The CDR3 sequence is CASSLYAGQGGTDTQYF. The CDR3 DNA is TGTGCCAGCAGTCTATACGCCGGACAGGGGGGCACAGATACGCAGTATTTT.

This clonotype was counted many times. The chain is built from TRBV29-1 and TRBJ1-2, with D maybe TRBD1 (5 bases). Germline V gives CDR1 SQVTM, CDR2 ANQGSEA. This CDR3 is built from 12 residues. Trimming removed 4 bases from V and 8 bases from J, with 14 bases in between. The chain's CDR3 is CSVVYWGLGYTF. In nucleotides, the CDR3 is TGCAGCGTTGTTTATTGGGGACTGGGCTACACCTTC.

This clonotype has more than one count but fewer than ten. The J gene is TRBJ2-3, the V gene TRBV7-2; 7 positions match TRBD2. Trimming took 5 bases from V and 4 from J; bases not matched to a gene: 9. Germline CDR1 SGHTA, CDR2 FQGNSA. The CDR3 has 15 residues. DNA of the CDR3: TGTGCCAGCAGCCCCCCAGCGGGGTTTGCAGATACGCAGTATTTT. As protein: CASSPPAGFADTQYF.

This clonotype was found many times. V is TRBV27 and J is TRBJ1-5; D is perhaps TRBD1 (5 bases). V was pared by 6 bases and J by 6 bases, with 12 bases between. The CDR3 spans 13 residues. Germline V gives CDR1 MNHEY, CDR2 SMNVEV (reference sequence). In DNA, the CDR3 is TGTGCCAGCAGCACTACCGGGGGTCAGCCCCAGCATTTT. This codes for CASSTTGGQPQHF.

This clonotype was observed at least ten times. The rearrangement joins TRBV15 to TRBJ2-7; 7 positions agree with TRBD1. The V and J ends lost 0 bases and 0 bases, in that order; junction bases with no gene match: 11. Germline V CDR1 and CDR2: LNHNV, YYDKDF (reference sequence). The CDR3 is made up of 18 amino acids. Written as DNA, the CDR3 is TGTGCCACCAGCAGAGATGGGGACAGCCTTAAGAGCTCCTACGAGCAGTACTTC. The encoded protein is CATSRDGDSLKSSYEQYF.

This clonotype has just a few counts. V is TRBV27 and J is TRBJ1-1; no firm D call. This CDR3 is 14 amino acids long. The ends were cut back, 6 bases at V and 1 base at J, with 12 bases in the middle. Germline loops: CDR1 MNHEY, CDR2 SMNVEV (reference sequence). The CDR3 is CASRRQRANTEAFF. The CDR3 DNA reads as TGTGCCAGCAGAAGGCAACGAGCGAACACTGAAGCTTTCTTT.

This rearrangement joins TRBV27 to TRBJ2-1; no definite D call. The CDR3 runs 12 residues. Germline V lookup: CDR1 MNHEY, CDR2 SMNVEV (reference sequence). Trimming pared 6 bases from V and 9 bases from J, leaving 12 bases between. This CDR3 is CASSSTGTEQFF. CDR3 sequence (DNA): TGTGCCAGCAGCTCCACTGGCACTGAGCAGTTCTTC.

The chain couples TRBV6-5 to TRBJ2-7; D is unclear. This CDR3 contains 13 residues. Trimming shortened V by 2 bases and J by 7 bases, and 12 bases separated the two germline ends. From germline, CDR1 is MNHEY and CDR2 SVGAGI. The CDR3 here is CASSYMSSWEQYF. As DNA, the CDR3 is TGTGCCAGCAGTTACATGAGTTCTTGGGAGCAGTACTTC.

This clonotype has ten or more counts. CDR3: CASSTGLAGNEQYF. In DNA, the CDR3 is TGCGCCAGCAGCACCGGACTAGCGGGGAACGAGCAGTACTTC. The genes are TRBV5-1 and TRBJ2-7; 12 nucleotides align to TRBD2. The V segment lost 4 bases and the J segment 5 bases; nucleotides outside the gene matches: 4. Germline assignment: CDR1 SGHRS and CDR2 YFSETQ. CDR3 length: 14 amino acids.

This clonotype has at least ten counts. The chain carries TRBV27 and TRBJ1-1, with D possibly TRBD1 on 6 matching bases. The CDR3 is made up of 17 amino acids. Deletions cut 2 bases from V and 1 base from J, with 17 bases between. Per germline, CDR1 MNHEY and CDR2 SMNVEV (reference sequence). DNA for the CDR3: TGTGCCAGCAGTTTAGGGTTTGGGGGCGGACGGAACACTGAAGCTTTCTTT. It yields the protein CASSLGFGGGRNTEAFF.

J is TRBJ1-2 and V is TRBV7-9; D gene uncertain. The germline V and J ends were trimmed by 3 bases and 4 bases, with 12 bases remaining between them. The CDR3 contains 14 residues. Germline V gene lookup returns CDR1 SEHNR and CDR2 FQNEAQ (reference sequence). The CDR3 reads CASSFPDSFYGYTF. In DNA, the CDR3 is TGTGCCAGCAGCTTCCCCGACTCCTTCTATGGCTACACCTTC.

This sequence joins TRBV28 and TRBJ1-2; D is possibly TRBD1 (6 bases). This CDR3 comprises 15 residues. V was trimmed by 5 bases and J by 1 base, leaving 14 bases between them. Looked up from germline, CDR1 is MDHEN and CDR2 is SYDVKM. The CDR3 nucleotides read TGTGCCAGCAGTCCCCAGACAGGTTATAACTATGGCTACACCTTC. This codes for CASSPQTGYNYGYTF.

This chain connects TRBV12-3 or TRBV12-4 to TRBJ2-5; D is undetermined. Deletions cut 5 bases from V and 0 bases from J, with 10 bases between. This CDR3 is 14 amino acids long. The CDR3 loop is CASSPHRNQETQYF. The CDR3 bases are TGTGCCAGCAGTCCCCATCGGAACCAAGAGACCCAGTACTTC.

This clonotype was observed many times. The chain combines TRBV5-4 with TRBJ2-5; D is unresolved. V was cut by 4 bases and J by 1 base, with 8 bases left in between. This CDR3 region has 13 residues. Germline V gene sequence: CDR1 SGHNT, CDR2 YYREEE (reference sequence). The CDR3 region is CASSRPFQETQYF. The CDR3 nucleotides are TGTGCCAGCAGCCGGCCATTCCAAGAGACCCAGTACTTC.